Sequencing of this T cell receptor beta chain was carried out in a study of CD8+ T cells in alopecia areata. Study-level results: Between patients, shared TCR sequences were less clear than in mice. This was possibly due in part to HLA diversity in the patient population. Scalp lesions, especially in alopecia totalis/universalis, had higher clonality than normal scalp.

Extracted RNA was reverse transcribed, and the resulting cDNA served as sequencing template. The assay was immunoSEQ multiplex PCR, and TCRdb's table has in-frame clones only and misses some. The top ten hold approximately 2.8% of the sample, which has 110,000 or so clones, around two fifths seen once. As to this clone: Its antigen is still unknown.

This CDR3 has 14 amino acids. Trimming removed 6 bases at V and 4 bases at J, with 15 bases between. The V gene's germline CDR1 is MDHEN and CDR2 SYDVKM. The receptor comes from a human donor with alopecia areata. The sequenced sample was CD4+ T cells sorted from blood. V usage is TRBV28 and J usage is TRBJ1-2, with D perhaps matching TRBD1 (5 bases). The CDR3 DNA sequence: TGTGCCAGCAGCCTATTGACAGCCACCTATGGCTACACCTTC. Its protein is CASSLLTATYGYTF.